The 6 T cell receptor beta chains reported below all come from one sample, sequenced in a study of blood T cell repertoires in COVID-19. Profiling relied on immunoSEQ multiplex PCR, and the TCRdb table lists in-frame clones only, not all of them. The data contain about 29,000 clones, roughly 90% of them seen just once; the ten biggest clones take up roughly 3.5%. Material: peripheral blood. Receptors originate from a human donor in a cohort sampled during active COVID-19.

The V and J genes are TRBV4-1 and TRBJ1-1, with 10 bases lining up with TRBD1. The CDR3 consists of 15 residues. J gave up 5 bases and V 0 bases, and 3 bases lay outside the gene matches. CDR1 and CDR2 from the germline V gene are MGHRA and YSYEKL. CDR3 coding DNA: TGCGCCAGCAGCCAAGAAGGACAGGGGGGAACTGAAGCTTTCTTT. This encodes CASSQEGQGGTEAFF.

The gene calls are TRBV18 and TRBJ1-1, with D perhaps matching TRBD1 (6 bases). CDR1 KGHSH and CDR2 LQKENI come from the germline V gene. There are 15 residues in the CDR3. The V end was cut by 3 bases, the J end by 6 bases, with 17 bases between. CDR3 sequence (DNA): TGTGCCAGCTCACCCCCTCGGGGAGGGGGAGCTGAAGCTTTCTTT. Protein product: CASSPPRGGGAEAFF. Using reference TRBV18 and TRBJ1-1 for the parts outside the CDR3, the full variable domain is NAGVMQNPRHLVRRRGQEARLRCSPMKGHSHVYWYRQLPEEGLKFMVYLQKENIIDESGMPKERFSAEFPKEGPSILRIQQVVRGDSAAYFCASSPPRGGGAEAFFGQGTRLTVV.

This sequence joins TRBV5-1 and TRBJ2-1; 10 nucleotides match TRBD1. The V gene's germline CDR1 is SGHRS and CDR2 YFSETQ. The ends lost 4 bases at V and 4 bases at J; junction bases unmatched: 8. CDR3 length: 16 amino acids. As DNA, the CDR3 is TGCGCCAGCAGCGGACCCGGGACAGGGGTTTACAATGAGCAGTTCTTC. It encodes CASSGPGTGVYNEQFF.

This rearrangement joins TRBV7-6 to TRBJ2-7; weak D call: TRBD1 (6 bases). Trimming left V 5 bases short and J 7 bases short, with 15 bases between. Germline V gene sequence: CDR1 SGHVS, CDR2 FNYEAQ. This CDR3 spans 13 amino acids. The CDR3 protein is CASSTTQGAEQYF. The CDR3 DNA follows: TGTGCCAGCAGCACAACACAGGGTGCGGAGCAGTACTTC.

The chain employs TRBV7-9 and TRBJ1-4; 7 nucleotides agree with TRBD1. Germline-derived CDR1 and CDR2 are SEHNR and FQNEAQ (reference sequence). The length of the CDR3 is 15 residues. V shed 5 bases and J 1 base; nucleotides not matched to a gene: 4. The CDR3 DNA sequence: TGTGCCAGCAGCGGGACAGCTAAAACTAATGAAAAACTGTTTTTT. Its translation: CASSGTAKTNEKLFF.

The J gene is TRBJ1-6, the V gene TRBV25-1; D uncertain. The CDR3 runs 14 residues. Germline lookup yields CDR1 MGHDK and CDR2 SYGVNS. V was trimmed by 6 bases and J by 0 bases, leaving 6 bases between them. Here the CDR3 reads CASRGYSYNSPLHF. DNA of the CDR3: TGTGCCAGCAGGGGCTACTCCTATAATTCACCCCTCCACTTT.